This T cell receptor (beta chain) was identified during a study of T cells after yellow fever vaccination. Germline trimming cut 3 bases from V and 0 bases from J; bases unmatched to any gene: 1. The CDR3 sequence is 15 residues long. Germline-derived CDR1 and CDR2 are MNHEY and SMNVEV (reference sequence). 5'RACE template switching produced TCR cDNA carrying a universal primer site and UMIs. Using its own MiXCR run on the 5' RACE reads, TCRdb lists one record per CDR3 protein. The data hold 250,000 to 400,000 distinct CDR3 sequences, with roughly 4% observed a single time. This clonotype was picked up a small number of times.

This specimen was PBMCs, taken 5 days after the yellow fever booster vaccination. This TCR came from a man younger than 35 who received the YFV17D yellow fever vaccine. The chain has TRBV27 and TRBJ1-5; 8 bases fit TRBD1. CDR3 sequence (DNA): TGTGCCAGCAGTTTCAGGGGGCTTAGCAATCAGCCCCAGCATTTT. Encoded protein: CASSFRGLSNQPQHF.